This T cell receptor beta chain was identified in a study of blood T cells in healthy people across ages. A second PCR, run for about 7 to 11 cycles, used a sample-barcoded 5' primer plus a J-beta primer mix. Unique molecular identifiers of 12 random nucleotides labeled each cDNA. TCRdb re-derived calls from the 5' RACE reads in MiXCR, one entry per CDR3 protein. Among 780,000 or so distinct CDR3 sequences listed, just over 55% were seen once. The CDR3 is 14 residues long. V shed 5 bases and J shed 10 bases, with 18 bases lying between them. Per the germline V gene, CDR1 is SGHTA and CDR2 is FQGTGA. All donors came from Russia, were Caucasian and healthy, and spanned ages roughly 6 to 95. Drawn from each donor were around 10 milliliters of peripheral blood. The authors isolated at least 7 million PBMCs per sample.

The rearrangement joins TRBV7-3 to TRBJ2-1; no definite D call. Sample: blood. The sequence came from a man between 35 and 55 years old in good health. CDR3 DNA: TGTGCCAGCAGCCCACGTAACAAGGGTAGCGAGCAGTTCTTC. This sequence encodes CASSPRNKGSEQFF.